A selection of T cell receptor beta chains follows, all from one sample in a study of cytomegalovirus exposure and HLA in healthy donors. The assay was immunoSEQ multiplex PCR, and TCRdb's table has in-frame clones only and misses some. This sample carries some 160,000 clones, about 85% of them seen once, and the ten largest clones take around 1.3%. The sequenced sample was PBMCs. The receptor source for this set is a man in his forties or fifties in good health and CMV-seropositive. CDR3s include the opening cysteine and the closing phenylalanine or tryptophan. A D gene is named only where the DNA matches it firmly. The size field is filled for only some rows; it gives once, few, many or a size class.

abundance	d_gene	j_gene	v_gene	CDR3aa	CDR3nt
.	TRBD2	TRBJ2-1	TRBV18	CASSPLGLAGARSYNEQFF	TGTGCCAGCTCACCACTGGGACTAGCGGGAGCGCGGTCCTACAATGAGCAGTTCTTC
.	TRBD2	TRBJ2-1	TRBV9	CASSAGGGRGNEQFF	TGTGCCAGCAGCGCGGGCGGCGGGAGAGGCAATGAGCAGTTCTTC
few	.	TRBJ2-7	TRBV5-4	CASSSLSPYGAYEQYF	TGTGCCAGCAGCTCCCTCTCCCCCTACGGGGCCTACGAGCAGTACTTC
.	.	TRBJ1-3	TRBV18	CASSSQGSGGNTIYF	TGTGCCAGCTCGAGTCAGGGGTCCGGTGGAAACACCATATATTTT
.	.	TRBJ1-1	TRBV6-6	CASSYGLSTEAFF	TGTGCCAGCAGTTACGGACTGTCCACTGAAGCTTTCTTT
.	TRBD2	TRBJ2-7	TRBV5-6	CASSLGGRAGEQYF	TGTGCCAGCAGCTTGGGTGGGAGGGCGGGAGAGCAGTACTTC
.	TRBD2	TRBJ2-5	TRBV28	CASSAPGTSGQETQYF	TGTGCCAGCAGTGCTCCCGGGACTAGCGGGCAAGAGACCCAGTACTTC
.	TRBD1	TRBJ1-3	TRBV30	CAWSPRGLTGNTIYF	TGTGCCTGGAGTCCCAGGGGGCTTACCGGAAACACCATATATTTT
.	TRBD2	TRBJ2-1	TRBV6-1	CASRVSGGYNEQFF	TGTGCCAGCAGGGTTAGCGGGGGCTACAATGAGCAGTTCTTC
.	TRBD2	TRBJ2-3	TRBV11-2	CASSLDRFSGRTDTQYF	TGTGCCAGCAGCTTAGATCGGTTTAGCGGGAGAACAGATACGCAGTATTTT
few	.	TRBJ1-5	TRBV6-1	CASSLAFNQPQHF	TGTGCCAGCAGTCTAGCGTTCAATCAGCCCCAGCATTTT
.	TRBD1	TRBJ1-2	TRBV4-1	CASSQGDRDSSYGYTF	TGCGCCAGCAGCCAAGGGGACAGGGACAGCAGCTATGGCTACACCTTC
.	TRBD2	TRBJ2-1	TRBV7-2	CASSLDGGTYNEQFF	TGTGCCAGCAGCTTAGACGGGGGGACTTACAATGAGCAGTTCTTC
.	TRBD2	TRBJ2-3	TRBV5-4	CASSFRAGGTDTQYF	TGTGCCAGCAGCTTTCGAGCGGGAGGGACAGATACGCAGTATTTT
.	TRBD2	TRBJ2-1	TRBV7-2	CASSSAGTSSYNEQFF	TGTGCCAGCAGCTCCGCCGGGACTAGCTCCTACAATGAGCAGTTCTTC
few	.	TRBJ2-7	TRBV4-3	CASSQDPQGTSVQYF	TGCGCCAGCAGCCAAGATCCCCAGGGGACGTCGGTGCAGTACTTC
.	.	TRBJ2-4	TRBV18	CASSTSILAKNIQYF	TGTGCCAGCTCAACCAGTATTCTAGCCAAAAACATTCAGTACTTC
.	.	TRBJ2-7	TRBV7-8	CASTSFYEQYF	TGTGCCAGCACCTCTTTCTACGAGCAGTACTTC
.	TRBD2	TRBJ2-3	TRBV4-3	CASSQRRTSGRSGTDTQYF	TGCGCCAGCAGCCAAAGGAGGACTAGCGGGAGGTCGGGCACAGATACGCAGTATTTT
.	.	TRBJ1-4	TRBV7-9	CASSLQGRPDEKLFF	TGTGCCAGCAGCTTACAGGGGCGGCCAGATGAAAAACTGTTTTTT
.	.	TRBJ2-7	TRBV29-1	CSVATAYEQYF	TGCAGCGTTGCTACCGCCTACGAGCAGTACTTC
.	TRBD2	TRBJ2-1	TRBV11-2	CASSLGATPAGGYNEQFF	TGTGCCAGCAGCTTAGGCGCTACGCCAGCGGGAGGCTACAATGAGCAGTTCTTC
once	TRBD1	TRBJ1-2	TRBV14	CASSARQGQGYTF	TGTGCCAGCAGCGCCAGACAGGGCCAGGGCTACACCTTC
.	TRBD2	TRBJ2-7	TRBV29-1	CSVAGLAGNEQYF	TGCAGCGTCGCCGGACTAGCGGGGAACGAGCAGTACTTC
.	TRBD2	TRBJ2-3	TRBV10-2	CASSERGGGDTQYF	TGCGCCAGCAGTGAGCGGGGGGGAGGGGATACGCAGTATTTT
once	TRBD2	TRBJ2-1	TRBV6-5	CASSYERGRVNEQFF	TGTGCCAGCAGTTACGAGCGGGGGAGGGTTAATGAGCAGTTCTTC
.	.	TRBJ2-3	TRBV7-6	CASSSSELADTQYF	TGTGCCAGCAGCTCAAGCGAACTAGCAGATACGCAGTATTTT